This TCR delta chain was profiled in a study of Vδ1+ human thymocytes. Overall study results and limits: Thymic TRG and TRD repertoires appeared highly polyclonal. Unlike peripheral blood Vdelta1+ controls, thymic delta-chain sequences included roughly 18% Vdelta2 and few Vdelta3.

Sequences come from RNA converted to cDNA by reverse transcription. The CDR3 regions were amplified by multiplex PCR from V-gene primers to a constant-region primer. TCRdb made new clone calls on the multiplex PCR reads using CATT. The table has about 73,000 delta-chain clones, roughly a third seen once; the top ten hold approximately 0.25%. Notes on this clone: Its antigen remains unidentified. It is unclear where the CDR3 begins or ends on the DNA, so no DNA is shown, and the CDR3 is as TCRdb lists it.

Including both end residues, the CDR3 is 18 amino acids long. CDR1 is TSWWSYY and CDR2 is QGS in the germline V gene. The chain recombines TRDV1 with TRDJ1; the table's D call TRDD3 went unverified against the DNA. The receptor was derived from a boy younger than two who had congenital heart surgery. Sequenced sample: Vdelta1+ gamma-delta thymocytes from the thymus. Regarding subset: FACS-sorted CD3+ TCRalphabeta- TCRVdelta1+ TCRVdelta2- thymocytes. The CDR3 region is CALGDPSWFGDGTDKLIF.